A selection of T cell receptor beta chains follows, all from one sample in a study of vaccination and CD4 T cells after COVID-19. No antigen has been identified for these receptors. One entry per CDR3 protein, called by TCRdb with MiXCR from the PCR reads. The data hold approximately 22,000 distinct CDR3 sequences, with about a third observed a single time. This sample comprised CD4+ T cells from blood, cultured in vitro, obtained about 7 months after SARS-CoV-2 vaccination. The receptor set was obtained from a human donor who had recovered from COVID-19. CDR3s include the opening cysteine and the closing phenylalanine or tryptophan. The order of the fields is D gene, V gene, CDR3 length, J gene, clone size, CDR3 protein, CDR3 DNA. D genes are given only for firm matches. For some rows the clone size is stated as once, few or many, or as a class when expanded; others skip it.

.	TRBV27	14	TRBJ1-2	few	CASSLTGPNYGYTF	TGTGCCAGCAGTTTAACAGGCCCGAACTATGGCTACACCTTC
.	TRBV7-7	13	TRBJ2-5	few	CASSLISQETQYF	TGTGCCAGCAGCTTAATCTCCCAAGAGACCCAGTACTTC
.	TRBV7-3	16	TRBJ2-3	.	CASSLHGRVRTDTQYF	TGTGCCAGCAGCTTACACGGGAGAGTTCGCACAGATACGCAGTATTTT
.	TRBV4-2	14	TRBJ2-7	.	CASSQDGGPYEQYF	TGTGCCAGCAGCCAAGACGGGGGCCCATACGAGCAGTACTTC
.	TRBV7-3	13	TRBJ2-1	.	CASSLTPGSEQFF	TGTGCCAGCAGCTTAACGCCCGGCAGCGAGCAGTTCTTC
TRBD2	TRBV10-1	15	TRBJ2-3	.	CASSEVAGGPYTQYF	TGCGCCAGCAGTGAGGTAGCGGGAGGGCCTTATACGCAGTATTTT
.	TRBV2	17	TRBJ1-2	.	CASRSPGVRGESYGYTF	TGTGCCAGCAGAAGTCCTGGGGTCAGGGGCGAAAGCTATGGCTACACCTTC
TRBD1	TRBV20-1	14	TRBJ2-7	few	CSAIPGQVIYEQYF	TGCAGTGCTATACCGGGACAGGTTATTTACGAGCAGTACTTC
TRBD1	TRBV6-2/TRBV6-3	14	TRBJ1-1	few	CASSGQGTNTEAFF	TGTGCCAGCTCCGGACAGGGTACGAACACTGAAGCTTTCTTT
TRBD1	TRBV15	15	TRBJ2-5	.	CATSRKTGAQETQYF	TGTGCCACCAGCAGAAAAACAGGGGCCCAAGAGACCCAGTACTTC
.	TRBV20-1	14	TRBJ2-6	once	CSASGGFGANVLTF	TGCAGTGCTAGCGGCGGTTTTGGGGCCAACGTCCTGACTTTC
.	TRBV28	14	TRBJ2-7	.	CASSLIGVRYEQYF	TGTGCCAGCAGTTTGATCGGGGTACGCTACGAGCAGTACTTC
.	TRBV24-1	17	TRBJ1-5	few	CATSDSKAWGKDQPQHF	TGTGCCACCAGTGATTCTAAGGCCTGGGGGAAAGATCAGCCCCAGCATTTT
TRBD2	TRBV20-1	14	TRBJ2-1	few	CSAALAGDYNEQFF	TGCAGTGCTGCCCTAGCGGGAGATTACAATGAGCAGTTCTTC
TRBD1	TRBV15	13	TRBJ1-2	.	CATSIRDSGGYTF	TGTGCCACCAGTATTAGGGACAGCGGTGGCTACACCTTC
TRBD1	TRBV20-1	14	TRBJ2-1	few	CSARVQGKPNEQFF	TGCAGTGCTAGGGTACAGGGGAAACCGAATGAGCAGTTCTTC
TRBD1	TRBV27	14	TRBJ1-2	.	CASRTGQGGDGYTF	TGTGCCAGCAGGACGGGACAGGGTGGTGATGGCTACACCTTC
TRBD1	TRBV2	15	TRBJ2-5	few	CASIRGQGGRETQYF	TGTGCCAGCATACGGGGACAGGGAGGGAGAGAGACCCAGTACTTC
TRBD1	TRBV28	16	TRBJ2-1	.	CASPPVRTGAYNEQFF	TGTGCCAGCCCCCCCGTAAGGACAGGAGCCTACAATGAGCAGTTCTTC
.	TRBV7-2	14	TRBJ2-7	.	CASSLARDMGEQYF	TGTGCCAGCAGCTTAGCGCGGGACATGGGCGAGCAGTACTTC
TRBD1	TRBV27	13	TRBJ1-2	.	CASRNDRGYGYTF	TGTGCCAGCCGGAACGACAGGGGGTATGGCTACACCTTC
.	TRBV19	15	TRBJ1-5	.	CASSIGVSSNQPQHF	TGTGCCAGTAGTATAGGGGTTTCGAGCAATCAGCCCCAGCATTTT
.	TRBV20-1	14	TRBJ2-5	.	CSARGLDGAETQYF	TGCAGTGCTAGAGGGCTAGACGGGGCAGAGACCCAGTACTTC
.	TRBV20-1	14	TRBJ2-1	.	CSAPSGFRWNEQFF	TGCAGTGCTCCATCAGGGTTCCGATGGAATGAGCAGTTCTTC
.	TRBV12-3/TRBV12-4	14	TRBJ1-5	.	CATAGGGGNQPQHF	TGTGCCACCGCGGGTGGGGGCGGCAATCAGCCCCAGCATTTT
.	TRBV11-3	11	TRBJ2-1	.	CASSSHNEQFF	TGTGCCAGCAGCTCTCACAATGAGCAGTTCTTC
.	TRBV19	14	TRBJ2-5	.	CASSMVTLQETQYF	TGTGCCAGTAGTATGGTAACCCTCCAAGAGACCCAGTACTTC
.	TRBV24-1	15	TRBJ2-1	few	CATSDRRQPINEQFF	TGTGCCACCAGTGACAGACGTCAGCCTATCAATGAGCAGTTCTTC
.	TRBV19	11	TRBJ2-2	.	CASSGFGELFF	TGTGCCAGTAGCGGGTTCGGGGAGCTGTTTTTT
TRBD1	TRBV29-1	12	TRBJ2-5	.	CSVLYRGESQYF	TGCAGCGTCCTCTACAGGGGAGAGAGCCAGTACTTC
.	TRBV6-1	13	TRBJ1-1	few	CASSESDRTEAFF	TGTGCCAGCAGTGAATCAGACAGAACTGAAGCTTTCTTT
TRBD2	TRBV6-2/TRBV6-3	13	TRBJ2-7	.	CASHSGTNYEQYF	TGTGCCAGCCACAGCGGGACTAACTACGAGCAGTACTTC
.	TRBV6-1	13	TRBJ2-7	.	CASSAGTGYEQYF	TGTGCCAGCAGTGCCGGGACGGGCTACGAGCAGTACTTC
TRBD2	TRBV24-1	16	TRBJ2-1	few	CATSQRASGSLNEQFF	TGTGCCACCAGCCAGAGGGCTAGCGGGAGCCTCAATGAGCAGTTCTTC
.	TRBV19	14	TRBJ1-1	.	CASNPGAWNTEAFF	TGTGCCAGCAACCCGGGGGCTTGGAACACTGAAGCTTTCTTT
.	TRBV19	14	TRBJ2-2	.	CASSRGVNTGELFF	TGTGCCAGTAGTAGGGGAGTTAACACCGGGGAGCTGTTTTTT
.	TRBV20-1	16	TRBJ2-1	.	CSARDTERSSYNEQFF	TGCAGTGCTAGGGATACGGAGAGGAGCTCCTACAATGAGCAGTTCTTC
TRBD2	TRBV20-1	15	TRBJ2-3	few	CSAQRREGPTDTQYF	TGCAGTGCTCAGAGGCGGGAGGGCCCGACAGATACGCAGTATTTT
TRBD1	TRBV19	13	TRBJ2-1	.	CASSMDRDFGQFF	TGTGCCAGTAGTATGGACAGGGATTTTGGGCAGTTCTTC
TRBD1	TRBV24-1	14	TRBJ2-2	few	CATRGQGDTGELFF	TGTGCCACCAGGGGACAGGGAGACACCGGGGAGCTGTTTTTT